A selection of T cell receptor beta chains follows, all from one sample in a study of blood T cell repertoires in COVID-19. Profiling relied on immunoSEQ multiplex PCR, and the TCRdb table lists in-frame clones only, not all of them. This sample carries roughly 100,000 clones, around 90% of them seen once, and the ten largest clones take 5% to 6.5%. The specimen sequenced was peripheral blood. Receptors originate from a human donor in a cohort sampled during active COVID-19. CDR3s leave out the opening cysteine and the closing phenylalanine or tryptophan. Expanded clones get a size class; other rows say once, few or many, or leave the size out.

>-|TRBV27|TRBJ1-1
ASSLEGANTEAF
>-|TRBV7-2|TRBJ2-1
AGRLAGGDNEQF
>-|TRBV4-1|TRBJ2-6
ASSQEHYSGANVLT
>-|TRBV6-5|TRBJ1-6
ASARSSYNSPLH
>-|TRBV7-9|TRBJ2-3
ASSFRGSGFTDTQY
>-|TRBV6-5|TRBJ2-7
ASSPSAASYEQY
>-|TRBV4-1|TRBJ2-7
ASSQVSQETVQY
>-|TRBV7-9|TRBJ2-6
ASSPQGKGANVLT
>-|TRBV24-1|TRBJ2-1
ATSDLTSGDINEQF
>-|TRBV7-3|TRBJ2-1
ASSLVSGVNEQF
>-|TRBV19|TRBJ1-2
ASSTPNPGQGANGYT
>-|TRBV6-5|TRBJ2-2
ASSYGTSDTGELF
>-|TRBV13|TRBJ2-3
ASSYWRTTGTPEITQY
>few|TRBV27|TRBJ2-1
ASSRFKAGGPNEQF
>-|TRBV4-1|TRBJ2-6
ASSQGWPSGANVLT
>-|TRBV5-4|TRBJ1-2
ASSLSPTVNYGYT
>-|TRBV3-1/TRBV3-2|TRBJ1-4
ASSQLGGGQGNEKLF
>-|TRBV6-5|TRBJ1-4
ASSFKTGGVKLF
>-|TRBV10-2|TRBJ2-3
ASRLTSGSGGAADTQY
>-|TRBV19|TRBJ1-2
AIPGTGGLGYT
>-|TRBV19|TRBJ1-5
ASSIGTGNQPQH
>-|TRBV3-1/TRBV3-2|TRBJ1-2
ASSLNRNYGYT
>-|TRBV7-8|TRBJ2-1
ASSSYSGGAGNEQF
>-|TRBV6-6|TRBJ1-5
ASRQDSTDQPQH
>-|TRBV7-6|TRBJ1-3
ASSLMGGSGNTIY
>-|TRBV12-3/TRBV12-4|TRBJ2-3
ASTDNTDTQY
>-|TRBV2|TRBJ2-3
ASSGTPTNTIKY
>once|TRBV5-1|TRBJ1-2
ASSLAGQGMDGYT
>-|TRBV28|TRBJ1-1
ASSFRPDRNTEAF
>-|TRBV9|TRBJ2-4
ASSVADSLNIQY
>few|TRBV9|TRBJ2-2
ASSVDWLARSGELF
>-|TRBV2|TRBJ2-7
ASSETRLAHGEQY
>-|TRBV20-1|TRBJ2-5
SAIERKKDFQETQY
>once|TRBV3-1/TRBV3-2|TRBJ2-4
ASRGDRNIQY
>once|TRBV24-1|TRBJ2-5
ATSDLQSGLQETQY
>once|TRBV5-1|TRBJ2-1
ASSQGGLADLSNEQF
>-|TRBV7-9|TRBJ1-3
ASSFRGQGSGNTIY
>-|TRBV4-3|TRBJ2-3
ASSQERGGADTQY
>once|TRBV6-5|TRBJ2-1
ASTEQGWRRNEQF
>-|TRBV5-8|TRBJ1-6
AALDSQVTYNSPLH
>once|TRBV18|TRBJ2-3
ASSPPGGLTTDTQY
>-|TRBV28|TRBJ2-7
ASSYSYSFSSYEQY
>-|TRBV29-1|TRBJ1-2
SVEREGSPYGYT
>-|TRBV6-5|TRBJ2-7
ASRSPGAPSYEQY
>-|TRBV9|TRBJ1-6
ASSVGGQPSYNSPLH
>-|TRBV4-3|TRBJ2-1
ASSQERSGYSYNEQF
>-|TRBV29-1|TRBJ2-3
SAPGLAGGSTDTQY
>once|TRBV12-3/TRBV12-4|TRBJ2-1
ASSLPENNEQF
>once|TRBV3-1/TRBV3-2|TRBJ1-2
ASSQVGGVDGYT
>-|TRBV10-2|TRBJ1-1
ASSVVQGAPAEAF
>-|TRBV5-6|TRBJ1-2
ASSLVYDTGYGYT
>-|TRBV7-2|TRBJ2-1
ASSLASSGRAFNEQF
>-|TRBV7-2|TRBJ2-2
AHRGDLNTGELF
>-|TRBV3-1/TRBV3-2|TRBJ2-2
ASSPPGGGLSGELF
>-|TRBV6-5|TRBJ1-5
ASSYQQGNQPQH
>-|TRBV5-4|TRBJ1-2
ASSLDSNYGYT
>-|TRBV6-7|TRBJ1-5
ASSYQTDRPSPQGPQH
>-|TRBV11-2|TRBJ2-7
ASSWIGDTYEQY